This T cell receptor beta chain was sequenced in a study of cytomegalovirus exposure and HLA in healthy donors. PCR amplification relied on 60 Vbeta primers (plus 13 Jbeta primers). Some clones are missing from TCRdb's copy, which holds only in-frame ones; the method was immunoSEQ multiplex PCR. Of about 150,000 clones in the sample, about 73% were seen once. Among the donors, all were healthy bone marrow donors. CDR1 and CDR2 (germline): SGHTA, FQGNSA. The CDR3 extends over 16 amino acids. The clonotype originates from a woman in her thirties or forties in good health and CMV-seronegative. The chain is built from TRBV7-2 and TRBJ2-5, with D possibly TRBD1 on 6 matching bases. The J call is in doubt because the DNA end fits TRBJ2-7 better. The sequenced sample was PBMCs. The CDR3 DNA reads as TGTGCCAGCAGATTGTACACGGGACATAGCTCCTACGAGCAGTACTTC. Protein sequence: CASRLYTGHSSYEQYF.